This T cell receptor (beta chain) was identified in a study of T cell repertoires in cytomegalovirus infection. The overall study: Indications came from public TCR beta signatures; they pointed to CMV infection and to a matching HLA type. Study-wide points: Ex vivo, HLA-C-restricted CMV-specific TCR beta clonotypes prevailed over the rest of the response. Based on cumulative public TCR beta family frequency, carriers of CMV plus the relevant HLA were identified.

Germline V gene lookup returns CDR1 MGHDK and CDR2 SYGVNS. Deletions cut 7 bases from V and 4 bases from J, with 17 bases between. This CDR3 region has 14 residues. TCRdb independently ran MiXCR on the reads; one entry per CDR3 protein. The data show about 500,000 distinct CDR3 sequences, 30% to 40% seen once. As for this clonotype: Its target is not known.

The chain joins TRBV25-1 to TRBJ2-7; TRBD2 is a possible D gene (5 bases). This TCR was recovered from a human donor in good health (CMV status not recorded). Some clones in this sample may be carry-over from other donors' samples. The specimen comprised cultured PBMCs, sampled from culture after CMV antigen stimulation. Here the CDR3 reads CASKDEGSSYEQYF. The CDR3 DNA reads TGTGCCAGCAAAGACGAGGGCAGCTCTTACGAGCAGTACTTC.